The 32 T cell receptor beta chains presented below share a single source sample, sequenced in a study of shared clonotypes between healthy human individuals. CD45RO-negative, CCR7-selected cells formed the naive CD8 fraction, which excluded terminally differentiated effector memory CD45RA+ cells. Libraries were prepared by immunoSEQ multiplex PCR; TCRdb keeps only in-frame clonotypes and omits some of them. The table shows about 1.9 million clones, with around 95% occurring only once. The material sequenced was naive CD8+ T cells from PBMCs. These receptors were obtained from a young man in good health. Some clones in this sample may be carry-over from other donors' samples.

V usage is TRBV9 and J usage is TRBJ2-7; 7 nucleotides match TRBD2. Trimming cost V 0 bases and J 4 bases; bases outside gene matches: 7. This CDR3 is 15 amino acids long. Germline V CDR1 and CDR2: SGDLS, YYNGEE. The CDR3 here is CASSVGGRAQYEQYF. CDR3 bases: TGTGCCAGCAGCGTAGGAGGGAGGGCTCAATACGAGCAGTACTTC.

J is TRBJ2-2 and V is TRBV9, with TRBD2 matching over 11 bases. V lost 3 bases, J lost 4 bases, and 5 bases stayed unmatched. The CDR3 has 16 amino acids. CDR1 and CDR2 (germline): SGDLS, YYNGEE. CDR3 sequence reads: CASSGNLAGGTGELFF. The CDR3 DNA follows: TGTGCCAGCAGCGGGAATCTAGCGGGAGGCACCGGGGAGCTGTTTTTT.

The J gene is TRBJ2-1, the V gene TRBV7-2, with a possible D match to TRBD2 (6 bases). Germline CDR1 and CDR2: SGHTA and FQGNSA. V lost 5 bases and J 7 bases, leaving 24 bases between the germline ends. The CDR3 contains 17 residues. The CDR3 protein is CASSMVTGTPWGNEQFF. CDR3 coding DNA: TGTGCCAGCAGCATGGTTACCGGGACTCCCTGGGGAAATGAGCAGTTCTTC.

On this clone: Other DNA sequences of this sample code for an identical CDR3. The genes are TRBV2 and TRBJ1-1; no clear D. Germline values: CDR1 SNHLY, CDR2 FYNNEI. Trimming removed 6 bases at V and 0 bases at J, with 2 bases between. The CDR3 has 11 amino acids. CDR3 nucleotides: TGTGCCAGCAGGCTGAACACTGAAGCTTTCTTT. Protein product: CASRLNTEAFF. The full variable domain, its missing parts supplied by reference TRBV2 and TRBJ1-1, is EPEVTQTPSHQVTQMGQEVILRCVPISNHLYFYWYRQILGQKVEFLVSFYNNEISEKSEIFDDQFSVERPDGSNFTLKIRSTKLEDSAMYFCASRLNTEAFFGQGTRLTVV.

The chain uses TRBV7-9 and TRBJ1-2; 7 bases align to TRBD1. Germline V gives CDR1 SEHNR, CDR2 FQNEAQ (reference sequence). V shed 4 bases, J shed 4 bases, and the junction held 6 bases outside the gene matches. The CDR3 length is 14 residues. The CDR3 DNA sequence: TGTGCCAGCAGCTGGGACAGAGCCCCCTATGGCTACACCTTC. Its translation is CASSWDRAPYGYTF. Based on the CDR3 plus reference TRBV7-9 and TRBJ1-2, the full variable domain is DTGVSQNPRHKITKRGQNVTFRCDPISEHNRLYWYRQTLGQGPEFLTYFQNEAQLEKSRLLSDRFSAERPKGSFSTLEIQRTEQGDSAMYLCASSWDRAPYGYTFGSGTRLTVV.

The chain recombines TRBV19 with TRBJ2-2; D remains ambiguous. V was pared by 11 bases and J by 1 base, with 14 bases between. The CDR3 contains 14 residues. From germline, CDR1 is LNHDA and CDR2 SQIVND (reference sequence). CDR3 residues: CAARLQENTGELFF. CDR3 DNA sequence: TGTGCCGCCAGACTTCAGGAGAACACCGGGGAGCTGTTTTTT.

V usage is TRBV28 and J usage is TRBJ2-1; unclear D gene. Germline V gene sequence: CDR1 MDHEN, CDR2 SYDVKM. V was clipped by 3 bases and J by 2 bases, with 14 bases between them. The CDR3 loop spans 16 amino acids. CDR3: CASSFPQASTYNEQFF. In DNA form, the CDR3 reads TGTGCCAGCAGTTTCCCCCAGGCATCCACCTACAATGAGCAGTTCTTC.

The chain carries TRBV27 and TRBJ1-5, with a weak D call TRBD1 (5 bases). Germline CDR1 MNHEY, CDR2 SMNVEV (reference sequence). The CDR3 has 18 residues. Trimming cost V 0 bases and J 0 bases, with 15 bases left between them. The CDR3 DNA reads as TGTGCCAGCAGTTTATCTGCTGGGCTGGGACTTAGCAATCAGCCCCAGCATTTT. It translates to CASSLSAGLGLSNQPQHF.

This chain joins TRBV27 and TRBJ1-1, with D possibly TRBD1 on 6 matching bases. Germline V gene data show CDR1 as MNHEY and CDR2 as SMNVEV (reference sequence). CDR3 length equals 13 residues. Trimming took 2 bases from V and 7 from J, leaving 11 bases between them. The CDR3 nucleotides read TGTGCCAGCAGTTTAACCCCGGACAGTGAAGCTTTCTTT. It encodes CASSLTPDSEAFF.

The gene calls are TRBV27 and TRBJ2-6; 7 positions agree with TRBD1. The CDR3 has 16 residues. Germline-derived CDR1 and CDR2 are MNHEY and SMNVEV (reference sequence). V trimming: 7 bases; J trimming: 9 bases; junction bases outside the gene matches: 15. The CDR3 bases are TGTGCCAGCACCAATTCCCGGGACAGCCGTGGCAACGTCCTGACTTTC. It encodes CASTNSRDSRGNVLTF.

V and J are TRBV7-9 and TRBJ2-1; possibly TRBD1 for D (5 bases). V lost 5 bases and J lost 9, with 17 bases in between. CDR1 and CDR2 (germline): SEHNR, FQNEAQ (reference sequence). This CDR3 is 14 amino acids long. CDR3 sequence: CASSPPAGIAEQFF. CDR3 DNA: TGTGCCAGCAGCCCCCCGGCAGGGATAGCTGAGCAGTTCTTC.

The V gene is TRBV5-6, the J gene TRBJ1-2, with D maybe TRBD1 (6 bases). The CDR3 is 14 amino acids. With 2 bases removed from V and 6 bases from J, the gap between germline ends came to 14 bases. From germline, CDR1 is SGHDT and CDR2 YYEEEE. CDR3 in amino acids: CASSFRDNLNGYTF. CDR3 coding DNA: TGTGCCAGCAGCTTCCGGGACAACCTCAATGGCTACACCTTC.

CDR3 protein: CASSQEEGTNEKLFF. The CDR3 bases are TGCGCCAGCAGCCAAGAAGAGGGAACTAATGAAAAACTGTTTTTT. The rearrangement uses TRBV4-3 and TRBJ1-4; D unresolved. CDR3 length equals 15 residues. Germline V gene sequence: CDR1 LGHNA, CDR2 YSLEER. Trimming took off 0 bases at V and 1 base at J, with 6 bases between the two ends.

The V gene is TRBV7-8, the J gene TRBJ2-3; the D is unclear. Trimming stripped 1 base from V and 3 bases from J, with 14 bases between. Germline-derived CDR1 and CDR2 are SGHVS and FQNEAQ. The CDR3 sequence is 16 residues long. The CDR3 region is CASSLGSVGSTDTQYF. CDR3 bases: TGTGCCAGCAGCTTAGGGTCCGTGGGATCAACAGATACGCAGTATTTT.

This clone was counted a single time. The chain carries TRBV7-8 and TRBJ2-3; D is undetermined. CDR1 is SGHVS, CDR2 FQNEAQ, per germline. Deletions cut 4 bases from V and 5 bases from J, with 7 bases between. The CDR3 contains 12 residues. The CDR3 is CASSSGRDTQYF. As DNA, the CDR3 is TGTGCCAGCAGCTCAGGACGAGATACGCAGTATTTT.

The rearrangement joins TRBV28 to TRBJ2-1; 9 bases align to TRBD2. V trimming: 5 bases; J trimming: 10 bases; junction bases outside the gene matches: 9. The CDR3 runs 14 residues. Germline assignment: CDR1 MDHEN and CDR2 SYDVKM. For the CDR3, the DNA is TGTGCCAGCAGTCTGCGGGAGGGCCTATCGGAGCAGTTCTTC. This encodes CASSLREGLSEQFF.

The CDR3 bases are TGTGCCAGCAGCTCTCGGACAGCGCCCTATGGCTACACCTTC. Translated, it gives CASSSRTAPYGYTF. The gene calls are TRBV7-9 and TRBJ1-2, with D possibly matching TRBD1 (6 bases). Looked up from germline, CDR1 is SEHNR and CDR2 is FQNEAQ (reference sequence). CDR3 length: 14 amino acids. V lost 4 bases and J 4 bases, leaving 13 bases between the germline ends.

The genes are TRBV28 and TRBJ2-6, with 7 bases fitting TRBD1. This CDR3 comprises 15 residues. The germline V gene has CDR1 MDHEN and CDR2 SYDVKM. V dropped 5 bases and J dropped 4; count of bases not matched to a gene: 5. The chain's CDR3 is CASSPDRFGANVLTF. The CDR3 coding sequence is TGTGCCAGCAGTCCGGACAGGTTCGGGGCCAACGTCCTGACTTTC.

The CDR3 reads CASSLLFSEVEQYF. The CDR3 DNA sequence: TGTGCCAGCAGCTTGTTGTTTTCAGAGGTCGAGCAGTACTTC. V usage is TRBV5-4 and J usage is TRBJ2-7; D not certain. CDR3 length: 14 residues. Trimming removed 1 base from V and 6 bases from J, with 14 bases in between. Germline V gene lookup returns CDR1 SGHNT and CDR2 YYREEE (reference sequence).

The chain is built from TRBV5-1 and TRBJ2-7; maybe TRBD1 (6 bases). V lost 4 bases to trimming and J lost 2 bases, with 19 bases between them. The CDR3 is made up of 16 amino acids. Germline assignment: CDR1 SGHRS and CDR2 YFSETQ. Here the CDR3 DNA reads TGCGCCAGCAGCCAATCACCAGGGGTAATCCCCTACGAGCAGTACTTC. Translated: CASSQSPGVIPYEQYF.

A single count supports this clone. The rearrangement uses TRBV27 and TRBJ1-5, with 7 bases aligning to TRBD1. Germline V CDR1 and CDR2: MNHEY, SMNVEV (reference sequence). V was pared by 2 bases and J by 4 bases, with 8 bases of the junction left unmatched. The CDR3 contains 16 residues. The DNA of the CDR3 is TGTGCCAGCAGTTTAAACGGATACAGGGGAAATCAGCCCCAGCATTTT. Translation: CASSLNGYRGNQPQHF.

The V gene is TRBV27, the J gene TRBJ2-1, with 7 bases lining up with TRBD2. Per germline, CDR1 MNHEY and CDR2 SMNVEV (reference sequence). The CDR3 is 14 amino acids. Trimming took 0 bases from V and 9 from J; bases not matched to a gene: 5. This chain's CDR3 is CASSLSGGRSEQFF. The CDR3 region has the DNA TGTGCCAGCAGTTTATCTGGCGGGAGAAGTGAGCAGTTCTTC.

V usage is TRBV15 and J usage is TRBJ2-7; perhaps TRBD1 as D (6 bases). The CDR3 loop spans 15 amino acids. Trimming stripped 1 base from V and 3 bases from J, with 13 bases between. Germline values: CDR1 LNHNV, CDR2 YYDKDF (reference sequence). The DNA for the CDR3 is TGTGCCACCAGCAGAGCGGGACACGCAGACTACGAGCAGTACTTC. It specifies CATSRAGHADYEQYF. The full variable domain, completed using reference TRBV15 and TRBJ2-7, is DAMVIQNPRYQVTQFGKPVTLSCSQTLNHNVMYWYQQKSSQAPKLLFHYYDKDFNNEADTPDNFQSRRPNTSFCFLDIRSPGLGDTAMYLCATSRAGHADYEQYFGPGTRLTVT.

V is TRBV15 and J is TRBJ1-2, with 7 positions matching TRBD1. Losses at the gene ends were 3 bases for V and 7 bases for J; bases not matched to a gene: 17. The length of the CDR3 is 17 residues. Germline assignment: CDR1 LNHNV and CDR2 YYDKDF (reference sequence). CDR3 in amino acids: CATSSNPDREDVSGYTF. The CDR3, as DNA: TGTGCCACCAGCAGCAATCCCGACAGGGAGGATGTAAGTGGCTACACCTTC.

This chain uses TRBV29-1 with TRBJ2-5; tentatively, D is TRBD1 or TRBD2 (5 bases each). V dropped 6 bases and J dropped 4 bases, with 15 bases sitting between them. Germline V CDR1 and CDR2: SQVTM, ANQGSEA. The CDR3 runs to 13 residues. Written as DNA, the CDR3 is TGCAGCGTGGCATGGGGGAAGGGAGAGACCCAGTACTTC. Translating gives CSVAWGKGETQYF. Complete variable domain (other parts from reference TRBV29-1 and TRBJ2-5): SAVISQKPSRDICQRGTSLTIQCQVDSQVTMMFWYRQQPGQSLTLIATANQGSEATYESGFVIDKFPISRPNLTFSTLTVSNMSPEDSSIYLCSVAWGKGETQYFGPGTRLLVL.

In its sample, this clone was seen once. The chain links TRBV28 to TRBJ1-1, with D perhaps TRBD1 (6 bases). V lost 6 bases to trimming and J lost 5 bases, with 10 bases between them. This CDR3 spans 12 amino acids. Germline V lookup: CDR1 MDHEN, CDR2 SYDVKM. CDR3 amino acids: CASRVGGTEAFF. The CDR3 bases are TGTGCCAGCAGAGTAGGGGGTACTGAAGCTTTCTTT. The full variable domain, with the rest looked up from reference TRBV28 and TRBJ1-1, is DVKVTQSSRYLVKRTGEKVFLECVQDMDHENMFWYRQDPGLGLRLIYFSYDVKMKEKGDIPEGYSVSREKKERFSLILESASTNQTSMYLCASRVGGTEAFFGQGTRLTVV.

This rearrangement joins TRBV5-1 to TRBJ2-5; TRBD1 is a possible D gene (6 bases). The germline V gene encodes CDR1 SGHRS and CDR2 YFSETQ. V shed 0 bases and J shed 5 bases, with 14 bases lying between them. The CDR3 is 15 residues long. The CDR3 region is CASSLAFRGLETQYF. As DNA, the CDR3 is TGCGCCAGCAGCTTGGCTTTCAGGGGCCTGGAGACCCAGTACTTC.

The chain has TRBV6-5 and TRBJ2-7, with D possibly TRBD2 on 6 matching bases. The CDR3 is 15 amino acids. The V gene lost 7 bases and the J gene lost 2 bases, with 18 bases spanning the gap. The germline CDR1 and CDR2 sequences are MNHEY and SVGAGI. CDR3 residues: CASTDAAGYTYEQYF. In nucleotides, the CDR3 is TGTGCCAGCACCGACGCTGCGGGATACACCTACGAGCAGTACTTC.

The chain uses TRBV15 and TRBJ1-5, with D maybe TRBD1 (5 bases). With 2 bases removed from V and 6 bases from J, the gap between germline ends came to 11 bases. The CDR3 sequence is 14 residues long. Germline V gene sequence: CDR1 LNHNV, CDR2 YYDKDF (reference sequence). The CDR3 region is CATSRLREGQPQHF. The CDR3, as DNA: TGTGCCACCAGCAGACTCAGGGAGGGTCAGCCCCAGCATTTT.

The chain combines TRBV27 with TRBJ2-5, with a possible D match to TRBD1 (6 bases). V lost 4 bases to trimming and J lost 2 bases, with 8 bases between them. There are 13 residues in the CDR3. Germline-derived CDR1 and CDR2 are MNHEY and SMNVEV (reference sequence). This chain's CDR3 is CASSYREQETQYF. In DNA form, the CDR3 reads TGTGCCAGCAGTTACAGGGAACAAGAGACCCAGTACTTC.

The chain employs TRBV9 and TRBJ2-7; D is uncertain. CDR1 and CDR2 (germline): SGDLS, YYNGEE. The length of the CDR3 is 14 residues. The V end lost 1 base, the J end lost 0 bases, and 8 bases lay between the germline ends. This CDR3 is CASSVQDSSYEQYF. The CDR3, as DNA: TGTGCCAGCAGCGTACAGGATAGCTCCTACGAGCAGTACTTC. Filled out from reference TRBV9 and TRBJ2-7, the complete variable domain reads DSGVTQTPKHLITATGQRVTLRCSPRSGDLSVYWYQQSLDQGLQFLIQYYNGEERAKGNILERFSAQQFPDLHSELNLSSLELGDSALYFCASSVQDSSYEQYFGPGTRLTVT.

The CDR3: CASSVAGYDTEAFF. DNA for the CDR3: TGTGCCAGCAGCGTAGCTGGGTATGACACTGAAGCTTTCTTT. The V gene is TRBV9, the J gene TRBJ1-1, with D hard to call. Between the trimmed V and J ends, which lost 0 bases and 3 bases, there was a span of 9 bases. This CDR3 has 14 residues. Germline V lookup: CDR1 SGDLS, CDR2 YYNGEE.